The rows below give T cell receptor beta chains drawn from one sample of a study of blood T cell repertoires in COVID-19. The table came from immunoSEQ multiplex PCR; TCRdb's copy has only in-frame clones and leaves some out. There are around 250,000 clones in the sample; 80% to 90% occur only once, and around 2% lies in the top ten. The sample comprised PBMCs or T cells enriched from blood (not recorded which). These receptors all stem from a woman between 45 and 60 years old who had recovered from COVID-19. The CDR3 runs from the conserved cysteine through the conserved F or W. The D gene is left open where the match is weak. Only some rows state a clone size, as once, few, many or a class for expanded clones.

d_call j_call clone_size v_call cdr3_aa cdr3_nt
TRBD2 TRBJ2-3 few TRBV5-6 CASSPGTSGTDTQYF TGTGCCAGCAGCCCCGGGACTAGCGGGACAGATACGCAGTATTTT
- TRBJ1-5 - TRBV27 CASSPDGWGGDNQPQHF TGTGCCAGCAGTCCCGATGGTTGGGGGGGGGACAATCAGCCCCAGCATTTT
TRBD1 TRBJ2-1 - TRBV11-3 CASSLRTGGFVDEQFF TGTGCCAGCAGCTTGAGGACAGGGGGGTTTGTCGATGAGCAGTTCTTC
TRBD1 TRBJ2-2 - TRBV5-1 CASSFNGQGVSGELFF TGCGCCAGCAGCTTCAACGGACAGGGGGTTTCCGGGGAGCTGTTTTTT
TRBD1 TRBJ1-1 few TRBV18 CASSPPKGAQVEAFF TGTGCCAGCTCACCACCGAAGGGGGCTCAGGTTGAAGCTTTCTTT
- TRBJ2-2 - TRBV11-2 CASSPAGARSTGELFF TGTGCCAGCAGCCCCGCTGGGGCTAGAAGCACCGGGGAGCTGTTTTTT
TRBD2 TRBJ2-1 - TRBV30 CAWSVGLAASEQFF TGTGCCTGGAGTGTCGGACTAGCGGCTTCTGAGCAGTTCTTC
- TRBJ1-1 - TRBV3-1/TRBV3-2 CASSQESGVTEAFF TGTGCCAGCAGCCAAGAGTCGGGAGTAACTGAAGCTTTCTTT
TRBD1 TRBJ2-7 - TRBV6-5 CASSLTDRSSYEQYF TGTGCCAGCAGTCTGACGGACAGGTCCAGCTACGAGCAGTACTTC
- TRBJ1-2 few TRBV7-9 CASSPLRRDGYTF TGTGCCAGCAGCCCCCTCCGGAGAGATGGCTACACCTTC
TRBD2 TRBJ2-3 - TRBV2 CASSDLAGTDTQYF TGTGCCAGCAGTGACCTAGCGGGCACAGATACGCAGTATTTT
TRBD1 TRBJ1-2 - TRBV10-3 CAISNPGQSNYGYTF TGTGCCATCAGTAATCCGGGACAGTCTAACTATGGCTACACCTTC
- TRBJ1-1 - TRBV27 CASKIVGAPDTEAFF TGTGCCAGCAAGATAGTTGGGGCCCCAGACACTGAAGCTTTCTTT
- TRBJ2-2 - TRBV24-1 CATEGGGGELFF TGTGCCACCGAGGGCGGTGGCGGGGAGCTGTTTTTT
- TRBJ1-1 - TRBV27 CASSLSPVNTEAFF TGTGCCAGCAGTTTATCTCCGGTGAACACTGAAGCTTTCTTT
- TRBJ2-1 - TRBV6-2/TRBV6-3 CASSPGPDIRDYNEQFF TGTGCCAGCAGTCCCGGCCCTGACATCCGGGACTACAATGAGCAGTTCTTC